The 2 T cell receptor beta chains below come from one sample, sequenced in a study of Ad26.COV2.S vaccination and SARS-CoV-2 variants. Treatment described: over 15 received Ad26.COV2.S at low or high dose, single or two shots; several received placebo; per-sample allocation not given. All samples were drawn on day 63, counting from the first vaccine or placebo injection. Here immunoSEQ multiplex PCR was the method, and the copy in TCRdb shows in-frame clones only, minus some. The sample lists 440,000 or so clones, 89% occurring once. The sample here was peripheral blood, taken in a trial of Ad26.COV2.S vaccine versus placebo. All receptors come from a person between 18 and 65 years old who received the Ad26.COV2.S COVID-19 vaccine or a placebo.

V gene TRBV6-5 combines with J gene TRBJ2-5; TRBD1 agrees at 9 bases. The germline gives CDR1 MNHEY, CDR2 SVGAGI. The length of the CDR3 is 16 residues. V gave up 1 base and J gave up 1 base; unmatched junction bases: 4. The CDR3 protein is CASSYFGTGFQETQYF. CDR3 in DNA: TGTGCCAGCAGTTACTTCGGGACAGGGTTCCAAGAGACCCAGTACTTC.

The genes are TRBV9 and TRBJ1-1; D perhaps matches TRBD1 (6 bases). This CDR3 contains 14 residues. Between the trimmed V and J ends, which lost 1 base and 5 bases, there was a span of 12 bases. The V gene's germline CDR1 is SGDLS and CDR2 YYNGEE. The CDR3 protein is CASSVSGAGTEAFF. The CDR3 DNA reads TGTGCCAGCAGCGTATCAGGGGCTGGAACTGAAGCTTTCTTT.